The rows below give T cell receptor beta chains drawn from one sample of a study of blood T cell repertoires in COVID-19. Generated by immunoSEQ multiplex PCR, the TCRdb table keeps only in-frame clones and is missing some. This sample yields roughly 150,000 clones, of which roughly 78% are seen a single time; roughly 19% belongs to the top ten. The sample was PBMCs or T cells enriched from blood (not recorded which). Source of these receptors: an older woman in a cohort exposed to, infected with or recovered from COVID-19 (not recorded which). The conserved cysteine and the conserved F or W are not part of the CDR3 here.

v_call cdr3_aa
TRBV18 ASSPGQSMNTEAF
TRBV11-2 ASSPGQGGRTQY
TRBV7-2 ASSLTPGNTIY
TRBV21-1 ASSHSGGETQY
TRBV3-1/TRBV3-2 ASSQERSNQPQH
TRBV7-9 ASSLTGAGNTIY
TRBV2 ASSASSGQGNTIY
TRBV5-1 ASSLASGPYEQY
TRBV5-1 ASSLDFPLYEQY
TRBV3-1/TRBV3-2 ASSQDLGGPLH
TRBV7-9 ASSKTSGETQY
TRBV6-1 ASSEWTGSGGYT
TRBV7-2 ASSFSAGTYNEQF
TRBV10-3 AISEFSGYNEQF